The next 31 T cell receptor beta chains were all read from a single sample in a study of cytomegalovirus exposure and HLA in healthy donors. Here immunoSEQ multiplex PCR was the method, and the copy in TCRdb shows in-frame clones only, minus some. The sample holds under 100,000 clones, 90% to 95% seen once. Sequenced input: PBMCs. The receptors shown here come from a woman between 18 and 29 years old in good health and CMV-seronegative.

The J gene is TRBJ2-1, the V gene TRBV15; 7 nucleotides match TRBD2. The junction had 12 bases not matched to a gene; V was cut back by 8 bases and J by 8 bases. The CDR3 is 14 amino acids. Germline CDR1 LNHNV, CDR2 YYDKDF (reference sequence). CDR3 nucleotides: TGTGCCACCGACTCGGGGGGAGATACCGATGAGCAGTTCTTC. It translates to CATDSGGDTDEQFF.

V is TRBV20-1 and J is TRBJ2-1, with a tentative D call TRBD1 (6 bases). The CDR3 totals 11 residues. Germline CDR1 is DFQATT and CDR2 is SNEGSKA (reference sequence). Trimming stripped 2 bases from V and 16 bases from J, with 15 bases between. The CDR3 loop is CSARRDTGDFF. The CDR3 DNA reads TGCAGTGCTAGACGGGACACCGGGGACTTCTTC.

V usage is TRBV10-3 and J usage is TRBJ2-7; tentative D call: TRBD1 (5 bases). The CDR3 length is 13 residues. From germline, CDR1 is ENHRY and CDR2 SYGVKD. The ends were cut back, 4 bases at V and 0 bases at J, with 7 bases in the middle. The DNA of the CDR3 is TGTGCCATCAGTGCACAGGACTCCTACGAGCAGTACTTC. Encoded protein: CAISAQDSYEQYF.

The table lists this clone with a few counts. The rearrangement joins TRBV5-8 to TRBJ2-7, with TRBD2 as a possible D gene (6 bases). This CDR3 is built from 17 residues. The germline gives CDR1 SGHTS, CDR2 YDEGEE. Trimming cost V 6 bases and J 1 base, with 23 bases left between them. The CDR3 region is CASTHWRAGKGSYEQYF. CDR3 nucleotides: TGTGCCAGCACCCATTGGAGGGCAGGAAAGGGTTCCTACGAGCAGTACTTC.

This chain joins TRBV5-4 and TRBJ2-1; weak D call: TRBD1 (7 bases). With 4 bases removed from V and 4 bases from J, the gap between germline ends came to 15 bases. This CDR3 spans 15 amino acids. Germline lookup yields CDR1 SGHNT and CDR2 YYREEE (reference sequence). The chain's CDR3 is CASSRRGQGYNEQFF. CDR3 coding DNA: TGTGCCAGCAGCCGGAGGGGGCAGGGATACAATGAGCAGTTCTTC. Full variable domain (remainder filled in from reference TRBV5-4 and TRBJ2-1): ETGVTQSPTHLIKTRGQQVTLRCSSQSGHNTVSWYQQALGQGPQFIFQYYREEENGRGNFPPRFSGLQFPNYSSELNVNALELDDSALYLCASSRRGQGYNEQFFGPGTRLTVL.

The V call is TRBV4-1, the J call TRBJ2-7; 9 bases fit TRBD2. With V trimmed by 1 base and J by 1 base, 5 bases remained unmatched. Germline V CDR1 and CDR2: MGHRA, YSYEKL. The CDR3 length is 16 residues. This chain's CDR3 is CASSQVRAGGSYEQYF. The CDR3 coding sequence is TGCGCCAGCAGCCAAGTGCGGGCGGGGGGGTCCTACGAGCAGTACTTC.

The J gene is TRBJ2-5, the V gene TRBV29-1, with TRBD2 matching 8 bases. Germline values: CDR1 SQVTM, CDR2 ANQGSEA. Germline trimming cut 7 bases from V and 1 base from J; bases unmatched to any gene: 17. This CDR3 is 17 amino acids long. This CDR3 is CSGPGGSGTWGQETQYF. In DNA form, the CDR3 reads TGCAGCGGTCCCGGGGGTAGCGGGACTTGGGGCCAAGAGACCCAGTACTTC. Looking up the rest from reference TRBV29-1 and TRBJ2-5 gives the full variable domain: SAVISQKPSRDICQRGTSLTIQCQVDSQVTMMFWYRQQPGQSLTLIATANQGSEATYESGFVIDKFPISRPNLTFSTLTVSNMSPEDSSIYLCSGPGGSGTWGQETQYFGPGTRLLVL.

CDR3 residues: CAWRFLRLAGELGYEQYF. The DNA of the CDR3 is TGTGCCTGGAGGTTCCTGAGACTAGCGGGAGAGTTGGGCTACGAGCAGTACTTC. The J gene is TRBJ2-7, the V gene TRBV30; 12 nucleotides line up with TRBD2. Germline V lookup: CDR1 GTSNPN, CDR2 SVGIG (reference sequence). Trimming cost V 3 bases and J 3 bases; bases outside gene matches: 15. The CDR3 runs to 18 residues.

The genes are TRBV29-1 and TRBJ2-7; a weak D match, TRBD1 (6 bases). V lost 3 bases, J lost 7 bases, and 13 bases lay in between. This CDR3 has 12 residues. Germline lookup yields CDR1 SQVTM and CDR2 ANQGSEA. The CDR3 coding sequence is TGCAGCGTTGACCAGGGCCAGGGGGAGCAGTACTTC. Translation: CSVDQGQGEQYF.

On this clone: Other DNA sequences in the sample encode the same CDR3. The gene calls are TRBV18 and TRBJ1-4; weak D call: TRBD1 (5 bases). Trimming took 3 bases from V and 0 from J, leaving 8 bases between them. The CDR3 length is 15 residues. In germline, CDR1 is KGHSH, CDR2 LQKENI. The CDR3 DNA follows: TGTGCCAGCTCACCGCAGGGTGCAACTAATGAAAAACTGTTTTTT. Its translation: CASSPQGATNEKLFF.

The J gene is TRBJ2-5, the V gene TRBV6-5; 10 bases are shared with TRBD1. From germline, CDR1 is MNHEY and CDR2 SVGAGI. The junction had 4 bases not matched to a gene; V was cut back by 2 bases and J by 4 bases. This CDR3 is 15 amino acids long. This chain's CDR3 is CASSYGGQGSETQYF. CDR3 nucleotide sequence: TGTGCCAGCAGTTACGGGGGACAGGGGTCAGAGACCCAGTACTTC.

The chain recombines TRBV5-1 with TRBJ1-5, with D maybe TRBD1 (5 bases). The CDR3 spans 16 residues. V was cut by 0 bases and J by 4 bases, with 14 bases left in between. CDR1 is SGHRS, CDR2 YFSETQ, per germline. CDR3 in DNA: TGCGCCAGCAGCTTGGGTTCAGGTCCAGGGAATCAGCCCCAGCATTTT. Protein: CASSLGSGPGNQPQHF.

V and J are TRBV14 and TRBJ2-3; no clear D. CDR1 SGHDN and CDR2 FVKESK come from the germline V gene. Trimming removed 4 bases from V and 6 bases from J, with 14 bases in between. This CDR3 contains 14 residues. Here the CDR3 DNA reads TGTGCCAGCAGCCCGGTCTTTGTCCGGGATACGCAGTATTTT. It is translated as CASSPVFVRDTQYF.

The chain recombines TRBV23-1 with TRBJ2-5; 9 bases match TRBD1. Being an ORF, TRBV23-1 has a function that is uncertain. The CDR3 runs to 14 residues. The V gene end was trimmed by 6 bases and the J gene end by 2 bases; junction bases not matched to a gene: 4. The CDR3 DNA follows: TGCGCCAGCAGGCGGGACAGGGCTCAAGAGACCCAGTACTTC. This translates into CASRRDRAQETQYF.

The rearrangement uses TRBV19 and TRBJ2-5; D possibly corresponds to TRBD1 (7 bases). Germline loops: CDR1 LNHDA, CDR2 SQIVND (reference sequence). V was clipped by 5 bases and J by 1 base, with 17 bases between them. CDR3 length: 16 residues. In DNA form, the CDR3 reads TGTGCCAGTAGTGGGCGACAGGGAGGATTCCAAGAGACCCAGTACTTC. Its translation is CASSGRQGGFQETQYF.

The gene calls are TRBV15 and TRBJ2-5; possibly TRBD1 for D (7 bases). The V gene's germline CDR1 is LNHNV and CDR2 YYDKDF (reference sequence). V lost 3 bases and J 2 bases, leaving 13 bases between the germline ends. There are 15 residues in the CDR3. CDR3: CATSREGQPQETQYF. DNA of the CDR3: TGTGCCACCAGCAGGGAGGGACAGCCGCAAGAGACCCAGTACTTC.

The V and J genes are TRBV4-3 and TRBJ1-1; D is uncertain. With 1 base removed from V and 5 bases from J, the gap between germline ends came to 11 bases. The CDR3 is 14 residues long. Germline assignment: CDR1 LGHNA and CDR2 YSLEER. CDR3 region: CASSQGATRTEAFF. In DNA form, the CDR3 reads TGCGCCAGCAGCCAAGGGGCCACAAGGACTGAAGCTTTCTTT.

The DNA of the CDR3 is TGCGCCAGCACTCCTGCACGGGATGCTAGCACAGATACGCAGTATTTT. Translated: CASTPARDASTDTQYF. The rearrangement uses TRBV10-1 and TRBJ2-3, with TRBD2 as a possible D gene (5 bases). CDR3 length equals 16 residues. Germline CDR1 WNHNN, CDR2 SYGVQD (reference sequence). Trimming took off 7 bases at V and 0 bases at J, with 17 bases between the two ends.

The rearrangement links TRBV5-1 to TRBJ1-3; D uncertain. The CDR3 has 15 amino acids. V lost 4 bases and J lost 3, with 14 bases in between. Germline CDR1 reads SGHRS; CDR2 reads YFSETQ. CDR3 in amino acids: CASSPTGLGGNTIYF. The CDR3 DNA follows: TGCGCCAGCAGCCCCACTGGGCTCGGTGGAAACACCATATATTTT.

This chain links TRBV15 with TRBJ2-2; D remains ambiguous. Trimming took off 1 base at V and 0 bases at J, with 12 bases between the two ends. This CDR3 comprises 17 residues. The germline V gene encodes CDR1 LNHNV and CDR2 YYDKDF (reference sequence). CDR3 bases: TGTGCCACCAGCAGAGTGCCGACTGGAACGAACACCGGGGAGCTGTTTTTT. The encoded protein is CATSRVPTGTNTGELFF. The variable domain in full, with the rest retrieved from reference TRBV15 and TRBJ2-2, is DAMVIQNPRYQVTQFGKPVTLSCSQTLNHNVMYWYQQKSSQAPKLLFHYYDKDFNNEADTPDNFQSRRPNTSFCFLDIRSPGLGDTAMYLCATSRVPTGTNTGELFFGEGSRLTVL.

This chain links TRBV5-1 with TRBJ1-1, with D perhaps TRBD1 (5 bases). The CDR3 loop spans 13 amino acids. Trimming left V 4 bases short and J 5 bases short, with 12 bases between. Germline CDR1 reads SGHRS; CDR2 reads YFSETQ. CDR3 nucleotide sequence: TGCGCCAGCAGCCAGACTGGGGGGACTGAAGCTTTCTTT. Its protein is CASSQTGGTEAFF.

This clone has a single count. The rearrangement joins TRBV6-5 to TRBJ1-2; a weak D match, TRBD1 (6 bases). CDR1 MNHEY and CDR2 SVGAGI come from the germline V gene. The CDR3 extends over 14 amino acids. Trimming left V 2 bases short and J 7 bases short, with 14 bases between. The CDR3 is CASSYGLGAGGYTF. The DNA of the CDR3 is TGTGCCAGCAGTTACGGGCTGGGGGCGGGTGGCTACACCTTC.

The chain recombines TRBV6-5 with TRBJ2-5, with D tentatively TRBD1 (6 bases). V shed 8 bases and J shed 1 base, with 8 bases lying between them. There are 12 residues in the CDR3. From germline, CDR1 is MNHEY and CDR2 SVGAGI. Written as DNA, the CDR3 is TGTGCCAGCCCCAGGGGCCAAGAGACCCAGTACTTC. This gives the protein CASPRGQETQYF.

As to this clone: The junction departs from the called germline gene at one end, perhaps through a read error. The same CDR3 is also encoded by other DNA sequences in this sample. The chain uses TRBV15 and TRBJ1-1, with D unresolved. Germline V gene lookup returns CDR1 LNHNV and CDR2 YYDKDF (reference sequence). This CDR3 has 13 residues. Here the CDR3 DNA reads TGTGCCACCAGTAGAGATGGAACAGTAGGAGCTTTCTTT. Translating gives CATSRDGTVGAFF.

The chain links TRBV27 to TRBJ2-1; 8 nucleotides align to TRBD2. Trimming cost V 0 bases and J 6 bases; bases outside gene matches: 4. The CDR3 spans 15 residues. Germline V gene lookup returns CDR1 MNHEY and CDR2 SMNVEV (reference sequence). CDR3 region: CASSLSGGRTNEQFF. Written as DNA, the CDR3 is TGTGCCAGCAGTTTATCAGGCGGGAGGACCAATGAGCAGTTCTTC.

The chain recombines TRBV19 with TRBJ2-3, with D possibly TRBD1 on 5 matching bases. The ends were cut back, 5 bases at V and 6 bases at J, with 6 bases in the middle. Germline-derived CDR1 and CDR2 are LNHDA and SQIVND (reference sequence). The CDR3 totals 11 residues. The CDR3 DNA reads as TGTGCCAGTAGTGGGGCTGATACGCAGTATTTT. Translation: CASSGADTQYF.

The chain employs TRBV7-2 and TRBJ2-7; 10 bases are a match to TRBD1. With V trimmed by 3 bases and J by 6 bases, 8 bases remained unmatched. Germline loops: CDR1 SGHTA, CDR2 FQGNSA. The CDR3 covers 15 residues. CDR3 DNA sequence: TGTGCCAGCAGCTTTCCCGGGACAGGGGTCTCCGAGCAGTACTTC. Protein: CASSFPGTGVSEQYF.

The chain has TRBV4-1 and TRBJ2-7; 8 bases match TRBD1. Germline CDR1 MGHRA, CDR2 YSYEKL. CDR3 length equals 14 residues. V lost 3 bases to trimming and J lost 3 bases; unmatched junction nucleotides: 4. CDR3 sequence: CASSHAGGLYEQYF. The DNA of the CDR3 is TGCGCCAGCAGCCATGCAGGGGGCCTCTACGAGCAGTACTTC.

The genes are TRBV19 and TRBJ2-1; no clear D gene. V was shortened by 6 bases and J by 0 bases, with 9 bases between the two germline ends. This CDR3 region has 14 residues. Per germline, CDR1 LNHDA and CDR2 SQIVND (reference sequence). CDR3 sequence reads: CASRRPGSYNEQFF. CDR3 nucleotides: TGTGCCAGTAGACGACCAGGCTCCTACAATGAGCAGTTCTTC.

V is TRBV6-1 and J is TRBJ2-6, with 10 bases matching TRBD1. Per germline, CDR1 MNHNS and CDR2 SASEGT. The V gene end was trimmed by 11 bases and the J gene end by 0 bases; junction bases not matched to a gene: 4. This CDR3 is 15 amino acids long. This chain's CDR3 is CAGRTGGSGANVLTF. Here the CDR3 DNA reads TGTGCCGGGCGGACAGGGGGCTCTGGGGCCAACGTCCTGACTTTC.

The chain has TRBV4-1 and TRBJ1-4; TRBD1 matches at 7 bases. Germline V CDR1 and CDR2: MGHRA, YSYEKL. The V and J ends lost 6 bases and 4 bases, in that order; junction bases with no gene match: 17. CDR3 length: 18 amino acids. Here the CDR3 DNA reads TGCGCCAGCAGGGAGGGGGCTGGCGGGCGGCGAGATAATGAAAAACTGTTTTTT. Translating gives CASREGAGGRRDNEKLFF.